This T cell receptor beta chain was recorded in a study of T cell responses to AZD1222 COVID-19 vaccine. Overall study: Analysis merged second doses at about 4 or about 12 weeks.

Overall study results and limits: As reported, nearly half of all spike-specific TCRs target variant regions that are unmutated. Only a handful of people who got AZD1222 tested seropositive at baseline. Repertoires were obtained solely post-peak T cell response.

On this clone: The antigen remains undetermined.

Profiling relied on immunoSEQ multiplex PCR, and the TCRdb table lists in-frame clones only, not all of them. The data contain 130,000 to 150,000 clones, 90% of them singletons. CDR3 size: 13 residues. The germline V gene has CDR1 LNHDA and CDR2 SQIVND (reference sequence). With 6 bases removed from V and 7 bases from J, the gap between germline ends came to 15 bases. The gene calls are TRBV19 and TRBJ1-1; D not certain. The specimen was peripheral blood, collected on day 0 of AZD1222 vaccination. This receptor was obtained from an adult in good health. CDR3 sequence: CASSPLGKGEAFF. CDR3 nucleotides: TGTGCCAGTAGCCCCCTCGGGAAGGGTGAAGCTTTCTTT.